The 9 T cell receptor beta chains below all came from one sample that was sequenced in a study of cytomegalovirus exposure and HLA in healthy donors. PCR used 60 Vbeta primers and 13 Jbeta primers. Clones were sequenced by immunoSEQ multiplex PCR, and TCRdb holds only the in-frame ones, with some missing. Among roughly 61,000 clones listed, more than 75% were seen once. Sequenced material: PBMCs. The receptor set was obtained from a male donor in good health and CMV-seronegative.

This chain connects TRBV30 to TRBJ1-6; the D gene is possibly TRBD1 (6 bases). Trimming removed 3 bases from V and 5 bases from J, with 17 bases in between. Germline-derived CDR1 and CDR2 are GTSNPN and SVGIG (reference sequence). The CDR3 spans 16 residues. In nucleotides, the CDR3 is TGTGCCTGGAGCCCTCTCTGGACAGAGAATAATTCACCCCTCCACTTT. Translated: CAWSPLWTENNSPLHF. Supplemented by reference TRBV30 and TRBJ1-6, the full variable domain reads SQTIHQWPATLVQPVGSPLSLECTVEGTSNPNLYWYRQAAGRGLQLLFYSVGIGQISSEVPQNLSASRPQDRQFILSSKKLLLSDSGFYLCAWSPLWTENNSPLHFGNGTRLTVT.

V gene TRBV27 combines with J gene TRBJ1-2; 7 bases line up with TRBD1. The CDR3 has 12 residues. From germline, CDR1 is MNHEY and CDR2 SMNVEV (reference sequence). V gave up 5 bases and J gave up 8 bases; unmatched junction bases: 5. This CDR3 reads CASSPTGNGYTF. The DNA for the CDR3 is TGTGCCAGCAGTCCGACAGGGAACGGCTACACCTTC.

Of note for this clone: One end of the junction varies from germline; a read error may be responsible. The CDR3 spells CTSSSDREGEQFF. Written as DNA, the CDR3 is TGTACCAGCAGCTCGGACAGGGAGGGTGAGCAGTTCTTC. J is TRBJ2-1 and V is TRBV7-6; possible D gene TRBD1, 8 bases. The CDR3 is 13 residues long. CDR1 and CDR2 (germline): SGHVS, FNYEAQ.

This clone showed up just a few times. The CDR3, as DNA: TGTGCCAGCAGCGGGGGGGCGTCCACCGGGGAGCTGTTTTTT. It is translated as CASSGGASTGELFF. The J gene is TRBJ2-2, the V gene TRBV19; 10 bases agree with TRBD2. The CDR3 length is 14 residues. V lost 9 bases, J lost 4 bases, and 5 bases stayed unmatched. Looked up from germline, CDR1 is LNHDA and CDR2 is SQIVND (reference sequence).

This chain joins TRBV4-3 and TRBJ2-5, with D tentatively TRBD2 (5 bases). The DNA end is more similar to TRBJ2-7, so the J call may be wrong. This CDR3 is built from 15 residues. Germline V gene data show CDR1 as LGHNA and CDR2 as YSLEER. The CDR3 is CASSLSEGSGTEQYF. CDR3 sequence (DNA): TGCGCCAGCAGCCTTTCCGAGGGATCAGGAACCGAGCAGTACTTC.

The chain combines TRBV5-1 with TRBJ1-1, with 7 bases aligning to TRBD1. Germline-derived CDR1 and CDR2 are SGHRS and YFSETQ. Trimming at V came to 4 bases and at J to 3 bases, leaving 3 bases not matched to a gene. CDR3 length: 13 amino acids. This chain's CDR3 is CASSSTGDTEAFF. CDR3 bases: TGCGCCAGCAGCAGCACAGGGGACACTGAAGCTTTCTTT.

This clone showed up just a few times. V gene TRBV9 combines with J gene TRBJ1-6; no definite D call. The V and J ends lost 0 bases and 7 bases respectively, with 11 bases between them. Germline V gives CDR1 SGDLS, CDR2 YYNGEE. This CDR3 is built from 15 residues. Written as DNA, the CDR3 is TGTGCCAGCAGCGTAGATGGCAGGTCCAATTCACCCCTCCACTTT. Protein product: CASSVDGRSNSPLHF.

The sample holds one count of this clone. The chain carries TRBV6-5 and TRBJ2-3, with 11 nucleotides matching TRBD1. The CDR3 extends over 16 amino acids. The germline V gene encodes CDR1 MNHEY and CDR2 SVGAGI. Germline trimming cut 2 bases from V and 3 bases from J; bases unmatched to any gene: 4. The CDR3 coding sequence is TGTGCCAGCAGTTACATTGGACAGGGGGCGACAGATACGCAGTATTTT. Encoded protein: CASSYIGQGATDTQYF.

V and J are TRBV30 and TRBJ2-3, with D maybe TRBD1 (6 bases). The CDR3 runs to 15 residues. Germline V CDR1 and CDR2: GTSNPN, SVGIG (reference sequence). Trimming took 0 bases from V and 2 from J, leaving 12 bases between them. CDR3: CAWSVGTINTDTQYF. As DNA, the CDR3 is TGTGCCTGGAGTGTCGGGACAATCAACACAGATACGCAGTATTTT.